The present TCR beta chain was sequenced within a study of blood T cells in healthy people across ages. Study-level points and caveats: Estimated diversity, derived from one million T cells, was regarded as an underestimate. Long-lived donors had more naive CD4+ cells and higher diversity than aged donors. While age rose, TCR beta diversity per million T cells dropped in a roughly linear way.

Sample-barcoded 5' priming and a J-beta primer mix drove a second PCR of roughly 7 to 11 cycles. Each CDR3 protein gets one entry after TCRdb re-called the 5' RACE reads with MiXCR. The data contain around 790,000 distinct CDR3 sequences, more than 40% of them singletons. In the case of this clonotype: Its target is not known.

This CDR3 region has 13 residues. Germline CDR1 and CDR2: KGHDR and SFDVKD. V lost 8 bases to trimming and J lost 2 bases, with 8 bases between them. This chain joins TRBV24-1 and TRBJ2-2; the D gene is possibly TRBD2 (6 bases). The sequence was obtained from a man aged 60 to 69 in good health. The source material was blood. CDR3 region: CATKEGNTGELFF. CDR3 DNA: TGTGCCACCAAGGAGGGAAACACCGGGGAGCTGTTTTTT.